The 7 T cell receptor beta chains presented below share a single source sample, sequenced in a study of early T cells in non-severe SARS-CoV-2 infection. Using its own MiXCR run on the 5' RACE reads, TCRdb lists one record per CDR3 protein. The table lists tens of thousands of distinct CDR3 sequences, around 3% of them singletons. Sample: whole blood. The receptor source for this set is an adult who was a healthcare worker with PCR-confirmed SARS-CoV-2 infection or an uninfected control (not recorded which).

This clonotype counts as medium-sized. This chain uses TRBV24-1 with TRBJ2-5, with TRBD1 identical over 9 bases. Germline loops: CDR1 KGHDR, CDR2 SFDVKD. The CDR3 runs 15 residues. V lost 4 bases, J lost 4 bases, and 6 bases stayed unmatched. The CDR3 is CATSDTGTGRETQYF. CDR3 bases: TGTGCCACCAGTGACACCGGGACAGGGAGAGAGACCCAGTACTTC.

This clonotype was counted many times. The chain recombines TRBV5-1 with TRBJ1-5, with D uncertain. Trimming stripped 0 bases from V and 7 bases from J, with 11 bases between. Germline CDR1 is SGHRS and CDR2 is YFSETQ. The CDR3 totals 14 residues. The CDR3 DNA reads TGCGCCAGCAGCTTGGGGGGAGCTGGGCAGCCCCAGCATTTT. Its protein product is CASSLGGAGQPQHF. Looking up the rest from reference TRBV5-1 and TRBJ1-5 gives the full variable domain: KAGVTQTPRYLIKTRGQQVTLSCSPISGHRSVSWYQQTPGQGLQFLFEYFSETQRNKGNFPGRFSGRQFSNSRSEMNVSTLELGDSALYLCASSLGGAGQPQHFGDGTRLSIL.

This clonotype occurred many times. CDR3 sequence (DNA): TGTGCCAGCAGTTTACGCAATGAGCAGTTCTTC. Its protein is CASSLRNEQFF. The chain couples TRBV12-3 or TRBV12-4 to TRBJ2-1; D call uncertain. The CDR3 runs to 11 residues. Trimming took off 2 bases at V and 6 bases at J, with 2 bases between the two ends.

This clonotype was observed many times. This chain joins TRBV12-3 or TRBV12-4 and TRBJ1-5, with D maybe TRBD1 (5 bases). V was shortened by 1 base and J by 6 bases, with 7 bases between the two germline ends. The CDR3 totals 13 residues. In DNA form, the CDR3 reads TGTGCCAGCAGTTTAGGGGGGGGTCAGCCCCAGCATTTT. This translates into CASSLGGGQPQHF.

In this sample, this clonotype turned up many times. The chain couples TRBV30 to TRBJ2-3, with TRBD2 matching 9 bases. The CDR3 is 15 amino acids. CDR1 is GTSNPN and CDR2 is SVGIG in the germline V gene (reference sequence). J lost 4 bases, V lost 0 bases, and 5 bases had no gene match. The CDR3: CAWSVHSGGADTQYF. Here the CDR3 DNA reads TGTGCCTGGAGTGTCCATAGCGGGGGAGCAGATACGCAGTATTTT. The variable domain in full, with the rest retrieved from reference TRBV30 and TRBJ2-3, is SQTIHQWPATLVQPVGSPLSLECTVEGTSNPNLYWYRQAAGRGLQLLFYSVGIGQISSEVPQNLSASRPQDRQFILSSKKLLLSDSGFYLCAWSVHSGGADTQYFGPGTRLTVL.

This clonotype was observed many times. The chain combines TRBV12-3 or TRBV12-4 with TRBJ2-3; weak D call: TRBD2 (6 bases). CDR3 length: 14 residues. V lost 6 bases to trimming and J lost 8 bases, with 18 bases between them. Here the CDR3 reads CASRPGDVRGTQYF. The CDR3 DNA reads TGTGCCAGCAGGCCGGGGGACGTACGGGGTACGCAGTATTTT.

This clonotype has at least ten counts. J is TRBJ1-2 and V is TRBV19; D might be TRBD1 (6 bases). This CDR3 contains 15 residues. Germline V gives CDR1 LNHDA, CDR2 SQIVND (reference sequence). V lost 3 bases to trimming and J lost 5 bases, with 16 bases between them. The CDR3 nucleotides are TGTGCCAGTAGTATGTACCACGGGGGCTCTTATGGCTACACCTTC. It codes for CASSMYHGGSYGYTF.